Listed here is a single T cell receptor (beta chain). Its antigen is not identified. This entry is derived from a study of monozygotic twins with inflammatory bowel disease. Study-level results: In the analysis, different T cell subtypes could not be told apart.

The germline V gene has CDR1 ENHRY and CDR2 SYGVKD. This CDR3 is 14 amino acids long. With the 5' RACE reads reprocessed, TCRdb shows one record per CDR3 protein and no DNA. The sample totals about 200,000 distinct CDR3 sequences. The sequenced material came from blood. This TCR derives from a human donor with ulcerative colitis or Crohn's disease, or a healthy co-twin of an affected twin (not recorded which). The chain couples TRBV10-3 to TRBJ2-5; lacking DNA, the TRBD2 call made by TCRdb goes unchecked. This CDR3 is CAISEDLLGETQYF.